The 23 T cell receptor beta chains in this list originate from one sample, sequenced in a study of T-cell reconstitution after alpha-beta-depleted transplantation in children. Unique molecular identifiers featured in how the TCRbeta library was prepared. TCRdb ran MiXCR on the PCR reads and lists one entry per CDR3 protein. The sample includes roughly 790,000 distinct CDR3 sequences, 16% of them seen just once. The sample was PBMCs, mostly from graft donor cells, taken 360 days after TCRalphabeta/CD19-depleted stem cell transplant. Receptor source: a male patient under 18 who had a stem cell transplant for acute lymphoblastic leukemia, so the T cells may come from the graft donor.

The rearrangement links TRBV12-3 or TRBV12-4 to TRBJ2-3; 8 bases are a match to TRBD2. The CDR3 runs 20 residues. J was trimmed by 0 bases and V by 6 bases; bases with no gene match: 20. The DNA of the CDR3 is TGTGCCAGCAGAGGGGACCCGGGACTAGACATCGCATCTAGCACAGATACGCAGTATTTT. Amino acids: CASRGDPGLDIASSTDTQYF.

V gene TRBV5-6 combines with J gene TRBJ1-1, with D unresolved. Germline values: CDR1 SGHDT, CDR2 YYEEEE. V dropped 3 bases and J dropped 0 bases, with 12 bases sitting between them. The CDR3 is 15 residues long. Written as DNA, the CDR3 is TGTGCCAGCAGCTCGAGCAGAGGGATGAACACTGAAGCTTTCTTT. Translated, it gives CASSSSRGMNTEAFF.

The gene calls are TRBV5-1 and TRBJ2-1; 9 positions match TRBD2. The CDR3 length is 16 residues. Losses at the gene ends were 0 bases for V and 7 bases for J; bases not matched to a gene: 8. CDR1 is SGHRS, CDR2 YFSETQ, per germline. The CDR3 reads CASSLASGTLLNEQFF. The CDR3, as DNA: TGCGCCAGCAGCTTGGCTAGCGGGACCCTCTTAAATGAGCAGTTCTTC.

V is TRBV5-1 and J is TRBJ2-2; D tentatively fits TRBD1 or TRBD2 (5 bases each). Per germline, CDR1 SGHRS and CDR2 YFSETQ. Deletions cut 4 bases from V and 6 bases from J, with 13 bases between. This CDR3 has 14 residues. This CDR3 reads CASSPPEGPGELFF. CDR3 bases: TGCGCCAGCAGCCCTCCCGAGGGACCCGGGGAGCTGTTTTTT. The entire variable domain, with the rest obtained from reference TRBV5-1 and TRBJ2-2, is as follows: KAGVTQTPRYLIKTRGQQVTLSCSPISGHRSVSWYQQTPGQGLQFLFEYFSETQRNKGNFPGRFSGRQFSNSRSEMNVSTLELGDSALYLCASSPPEGPGELFFGEGSRLTVL.

This clonotype appeared many times. The chain combines TRBV5-1 with TRBJ2-5; D is unresolved. The V gene's germline CDR1 is SGHRS and CDR2 YFSETQ. The V and J ends lost 0 bases and 3 bases respectively, with 15 bases between them. The CDR3 consists of 16 residues. Here the CDR3 DNA reads TGCGCCAGCAGCTTGGATCCCGGATTATCCGAAGAGACCCAGTACTTC. Translation: CASSLDPGLSEETQYF.

The chain combines TRBV19 with TRBJ2-5; 7 bases are shared with TRBD2. Losses at the gene ends were 3 bases for V and 2 bases for J; bases not matched to a gene: 6. This CDR3 comprises 15 residues. Germline V gives CDR1 LNHDA, CDR2 SQIVND (reference sequence). CDR3 coding DNA: TGTGCCAGTAGTATTCCAGCTAGCGGACAAGAGACCCAGTACTTC. Translated: CASSIPASGQETQYF.

The chain employs TRBV12-3 or TRBV12-4 and TRBJ2-7, with 9 bases identical to TRBD1. After removal of 7 bases from V and 6 bases from J, the junction contained 16 bases not matched to a gene. The CDR3 extends over 16 amino acids. CDR3 protein: CASTTRTGDLRREQYF. The CDR3 DNA follows: TGTGCCAGCACCACCCGGACAGGGGACCTAAGGCGCGAGCAGTACTTC.

V is TRBV12-3 or TRBV12-4 and J is TRBJ1-2; TRBD1 might be the D (6 bases). V shed 7 bases and J shed 4 bases, with 19 bases lying between them. The CDR3 length is 15 residues. The CDR3 nucleotides are TGTGCCAGCATCCCCAGGGGACTTCAGAGCTATGGCTACACCTTC. Amino acids: CASIPRGLQSYGYTF.

A single count supports this clonotype. The junction departs from the called germline gene at one end, perhaps through a read error. The chain joins TRBV2 to TRBJ2-5, with 11 bases identical to TRBD2. The V gene's germline CDR1 is SNHLY and CDR2 FYNNEI. The CDR3 extends over 15 amino acids. CDR3 region: CASTELAGALETQYF. The CDR3 DNA follows: TGTGCCAGCACTGAACTAGCGGGAGCCTTGGAGACCCAGTACTTC. The variable domain in full, with the rest retrieved from reference TRBV2 and TRBJ2-5, is EPEVTQTPSHQVTQMGQEVILRCVPISNHLYFYWYRQILGQKVEFLVSFYNNEISEKSEIFDDQFSVERPDGSNFTLKIRSTKLEDSAMYFCASTELAGALETQYFGPGTRLLVL.

This clonotype was detected only a few times. The rearrangement links TRBV12-3 or TRBV12-4 to TRBJ1-4; 7 nucleotides match TRBD1. This CDR3 is built from 15 residues. Unmatched junction bases numbered 4, after V lost 5 bases and J lost 1 base. The DNA of the CDR3 is TGTGCCAGCAGTCCCGCAGGGGGAACTAATGAAAAACTGTTTTTT. Translating gives CASSPAGGTNEKLFF.

CDR3 in DNA: TGTGCCAGCAGCTTAGGGGGGGGAGGTGAAGCTTTCTTT. It codes for CASSLGGGGEAFF. V is TRBV7-8 and J is TRBJ1-1, with D possibly being TRBD1 (5 bases). Germline loops: CDR1 SGHVS, CDR2 FQNEAQ. The germline V and J ends were trimmed by 1 base and 7 bases, with 10 bases remaining between them. The CDR3 sequence is 13 residues long.

This clonotype showed up just a few times. The V call is TRBV6-1, the J call TRBJ1-2; 8 bases line up with TRBD1. Germline assignment: CDR1 MNHNS and CDR2 SASEGT. The CDR3 has 18 residues. V was pared by 5 bases and J by 4 bases, with 18 bases of the junction left unmatched. Here the CDR3 DNA reads TGTGCCAGCAGTCCCATAGGACAGGGAACGGGTATACGCTATGGCTACACCTTC. Protein product: CASSPIGQGTGIRYGYTF.

This clonotype was observed a few times. The V call is TRBV15, the J call TRBJ1-1, with D unclear. The germline gives CDR1 LNHNV, CDR2 YYDKDF (reference sequence). The germline V and J ends were trimmed by 3 bases and 1 base, with 9 bases remaining between them. The CDR3 runs 14 residues. CDR3 in amino acids: CATSSLSSNTEAFF. CDR3 in DNA: TGTGCCACCAGCAGTCTCAGTTCGAACACTGAAGCTTTCTTT.

The chain has TRBV5-6 and TRBJ2-1; a possible D gene is TRBD1 (5 bases). The CDR3 is 15 amino acids. Deletions cut 1 base from V and 6 bases from J, with 14 bases between. Germline V CDR1 and CDR2: SGHDT, YYEEEE. The CDR3 loop is CASSLKWGVINEQFF. The CDR3, as DNA: TGTGCCAGCAGCTTGAAGTGGGGCGTAATCAATGAGCAGTTCTTC. Full variable domain (outside the CDR3, taken from reference TRBV5-6 and TRBJ2-1): DAGVTQSPTHLIKTRGQQVTLRCSPKSGHDTVSWYQQALGQGPQFIFQYYEEEERQRGNFPDRFSGHQFPNYSSELNVNALLLGDSALYLCASSLKWGVINEQFFGPGTRLTVL.

This chain uses TRBV5-1 with TRBJ2-7; 8 bases are a match to TRBD2. The germline CDR1 and CDR2 sequences are SGHRS and YFSETQ. The CDR3 is 16 residues long. Trimming at V came to 1 base and at J to 5 bases, leaving 11 bases not matched to a gene. CDR3 bases: TGCGCCAGCAGCTTGATGGGTAGCGGGATAGCCAACGAGCAGTACTTC. As protein: CASSLMGSGIANEQYF.

The chain is built from TRBV6-8 and TRBJ1-1, with unresolved D. V was shortened by 2 bases and J by 4 bases, with 5 bases between the two germline ends. Germline CDR1 MNHGY, CDR2 SAAAGT. CDR3 length equals 12 residues. CDR3 region: CASSYLVTEAFF. The CDR3 DNA sequence: TGTGCCAGCAGTTACCTGGTCACTGAAGCTTTCTTT.

This chain uses TRBV10-3 with TRBJ2-3; 14 bases are a match to TRBD2. The CDR3 totals 18 residues. Trimming cost V 6 bases and J 0 bases; bases outside gene matches: 8. Germline V gene lookup returns CDR1 ENHRY and CDR2 SYGVKD. Written as DNA, the CDR3 is TGTGCCATCAGGCAGACTAGCGGGAGGGCCCTCAGCACAGATACGCAGTATTTT. Translation gives CAIRQTSGRALSTDTQYF.

This clonotype was counted once. This chain uses TRBV9 with TRBJ2-7; a weak D match, TRBD2 (5 bases). Trimming removed 3 bases from V and 4 bases from J, with 17 bases in between. The CDR3 is 15 amino acids. The germline V gene has CDR1 SGDLS and CDR2 YYNGEE. The CDR3 DNA reads as TGTGCCAGCAGCGCTGGTAGCGTGGGGAGTTACGAGCAGTACTTC. Its protein product is CASSAGSVGSYEQYF.

There are many counts of this clonotype. The V call is TRBV11-2, the J call TRBJ2-1; TRBD2 matches at 10 bases. Germline CDR1 and CDR2: SGHAT and FQNNGV. The CDR3 contains 14 residues. Losses at the gene ends were 4 bases for V and 9 bases for J; bases not matched to a gene: 6. The CDR3 spells CASSSGLASPEQFF. The CDR3 DNA follows: TGTGCCAGCAGCTCGGGACTAGCGAGTCCTGAGCAGTTCTTC.

This chain uses TRBV12-3 or TRBV12-4 with TRBJ2-7; D gene uncertain. V lost 2 bases, J lost 9 bases, and 8 bases lay in between. CDR3 length equals 11 residues. The CDR3: CASSLSAAQYF. CDR3 nucleotide sequence: TGTGCCAGCAGTTTAAGTGCGGCGCAGTACTTC.

The chain joins TRBV5-1 to TRBJ2-7; 7 nucleotides agree with TRBD2. Germline V gene data show CDR1 as SGHRS and CDR2 as YFSETQ. Trimming removed 2 bases from V and 2 bases from J; junction bases left unmatched: 4. This CDR3 spans 14 amino acids. The CDR3 here is CASSFGTTTYEQYF. CDR3 nucleotide sequence: TGCGCCAGCAGCTTCGGGACTACCACCTACGAGCAGTACTTC.

The V gene is TRBV7-9, the J gene TRBJ1-2, with D maybe TRBD1 (6 bases). CDR1 and CDR2 from the germline V gene are SEHNR and FQNEAQ (reference sequence). The ends were cut back, 4 bases at V and 2 bases at J, with 14 bases in the middle. This CDR3 contains 15 residues. The CDR3 protein is CASSSGQIENYGYTF. CDR3 in DNA: TGTGCCAGCAGCTCCGGACAGATAGAAAACTATGGCTACACCTTC.

The chain has TRBV6-5 and TRBJ1-6; the D is unclear. V lost 0 bases, J lost 0 bases, and 15 bases lay in between. The germline V gene has CDR1 MNHEY and CDR2 SVGAGI. The CDR3 is 19 residues long. In DNA form, the CDR3 reads TGTGCCAGCAGTTACTCGAATCGGAGGCTTAGCTCCTATAATTCACCCCTCCACTTT. It translates to CASSYSNRRLSSYNSPLHF.